Listed below are T cell receptor beta chains from one sample, sequenced in a study of cytomegalovirus exposure and HLA in healthy donors. Data came from immunoSEQ multiplex PCR; TCRdb stores just in-frame clones and leaves some out. The sample lists approximately 170,000 clones, about three quarters occurring once. Specimen: PBMCs. These receptors were obtained from a girl aged 10 to 17 in good health and CMV-seronegative. The CDR3 runs from the conserved cysteine through the conserved F or W. Each record gives: CDR3 protein, D gene, V gene, J gene. A D gene is named only where the DNA matches it firmly.

CASPRTGMSYTF,TRBD1,TRBV2,TRBJ1-2
CASSHGTLSWGTQYF,-,TRBV2,TRBJ2-5
CASSADSFSPLHF,-,TRBV5-1,TRBJ1-6
CASSYQRDSPLHF,-,TRBV6-5,TRBJ1-6
CAGGSNQPQHF,-,TRBV19,TRBJ1-5
CASSANNEQFF,-,TRBV9,TRBJ2-1
CASSYSTGIVPSPLHF,-,TRBV6-5,TRBJ1-6
CASSAGQMNTGELFF,-,TRBV18,TRBJ2-2
CATSGQGINTEAFF,TRBD1,TRBV6-6,TRBJ1-1
CASNPGQGPYGYTF,TRBD1,TRBV6-1,TRBJ1-2
CAWSGTSGREQFF,TRBD2,TRBV30,TRBJ2-1
CASSLGAGAGNEQFF,-,TRBV7-7,TRBJ2-1
CSANSGGAGDEQFF,TRBD2,TRBV29-1,TRBJ2-1
CATSRRGGNNEQFF,TRBD2,TRBV15,TRBJ2-1
CAWSAGTRNWNTDTQYF,-,TRBV30,TRBJ2-3
CASSRLGAAGWDQPQHF,-,TRBV19,TRBJ1-5
CASSPQRTGPNTEAFF,-,TRBV7-2,TRBJ1-1
CASSQRDRGLNTEAFF,TRBD1,TRBV4-1,TRBJ1-1
CASSEPGEQFF,-,TRBV6-1,TRBJ2-1
CASSEGMGGYSNQPQHF,-,TRBV2,TRBJ1-5
CASSSASGGLYQETQYF,TRBD2,TRBV28,TRBJ2-5
CASQGTVTYEQYF,TRBD1,TRBV6-5,TRBJ2-7
CASSAQGDQPQHF,TRBD1,TRBV6-1,TRBJ1-5
CAWSVRQRETQYF,-,TRBV30,TRBJ2-5